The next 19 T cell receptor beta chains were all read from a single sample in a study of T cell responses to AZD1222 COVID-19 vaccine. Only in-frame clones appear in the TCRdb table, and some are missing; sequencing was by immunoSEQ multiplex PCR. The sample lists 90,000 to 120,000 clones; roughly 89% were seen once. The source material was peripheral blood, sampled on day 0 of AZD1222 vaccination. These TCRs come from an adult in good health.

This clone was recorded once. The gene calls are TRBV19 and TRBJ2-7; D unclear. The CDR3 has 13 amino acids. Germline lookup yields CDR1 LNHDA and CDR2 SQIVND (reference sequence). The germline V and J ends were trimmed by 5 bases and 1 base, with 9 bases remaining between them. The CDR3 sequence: CASSRKGSYEQYF. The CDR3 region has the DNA TGTGCCAGTAGTCGGAAGGGATCCTACGAGCAGTACTTC.

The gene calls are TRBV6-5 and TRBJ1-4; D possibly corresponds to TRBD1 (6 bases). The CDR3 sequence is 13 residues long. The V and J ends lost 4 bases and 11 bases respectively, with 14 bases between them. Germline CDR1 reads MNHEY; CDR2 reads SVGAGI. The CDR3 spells CASSFKGTGKLFF. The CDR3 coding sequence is TGTGCCAGCAGTTTTAAGGGAACAGGGAAACTGTTTTTT.

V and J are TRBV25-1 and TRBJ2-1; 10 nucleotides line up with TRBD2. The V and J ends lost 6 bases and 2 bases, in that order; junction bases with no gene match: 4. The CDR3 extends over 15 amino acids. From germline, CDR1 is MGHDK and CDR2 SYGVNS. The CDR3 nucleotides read TGTGCCAGCAGATTAGGGACTAGCGCCTACAATGAGCAGTTCTTC. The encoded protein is CASRLGTSAYNEQFF.

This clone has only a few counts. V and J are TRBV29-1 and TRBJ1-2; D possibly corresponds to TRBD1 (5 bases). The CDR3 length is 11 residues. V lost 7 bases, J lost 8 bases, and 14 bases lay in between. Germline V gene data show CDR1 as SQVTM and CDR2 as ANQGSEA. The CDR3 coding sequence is TGCAGCGCAGAGGCAGGGAAAGGCTACACCTTC. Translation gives CSAEAGKGYTF.

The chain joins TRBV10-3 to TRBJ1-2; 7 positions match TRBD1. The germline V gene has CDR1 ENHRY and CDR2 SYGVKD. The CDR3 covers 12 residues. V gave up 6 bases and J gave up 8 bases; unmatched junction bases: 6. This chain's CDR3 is CAIRETGKGYTF. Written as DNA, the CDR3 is TGTGCCATCAGGGAGACAGGGAAGGGCTACACCTTC.

DNA for the CDR3: TGTGCATCGAGAGGGCCAGGCTACGAGCAGTACTTC. Translated, it gives CASRGPGYEQYF. This chain joins TRBV10-3 and TRBJ2-7; weak D call: TRBD2 (5 bases). The CDR3 sequence is 12 residues long. CDR1 is ENHRY and CDR2 is SYGVKD in the germline V gene.

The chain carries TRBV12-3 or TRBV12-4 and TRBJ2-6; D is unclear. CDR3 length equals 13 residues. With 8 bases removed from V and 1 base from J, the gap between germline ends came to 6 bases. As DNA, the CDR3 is TGTGCCAGCCAGATGTCTGGGGCCAACGTCCTGACTTTC. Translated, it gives CASQMSGANVLTF.

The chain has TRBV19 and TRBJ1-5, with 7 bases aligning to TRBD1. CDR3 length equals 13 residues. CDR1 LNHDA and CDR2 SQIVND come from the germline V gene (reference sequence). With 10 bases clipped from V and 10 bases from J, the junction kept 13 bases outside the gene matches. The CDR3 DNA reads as TGTGCCACTTCGACAGGGCAAGTCCAACCCCAGCATTTT. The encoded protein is CATSTGQVQPQHF.

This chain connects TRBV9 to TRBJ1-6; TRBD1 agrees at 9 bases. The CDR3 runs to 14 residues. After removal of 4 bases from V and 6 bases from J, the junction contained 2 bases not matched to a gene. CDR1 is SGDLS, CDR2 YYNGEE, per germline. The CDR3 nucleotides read TGTGCCAGCAGCAGGACAGGGGTTAATTCACCCCTCCACTTT. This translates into CASSRTGVNSPLHF.

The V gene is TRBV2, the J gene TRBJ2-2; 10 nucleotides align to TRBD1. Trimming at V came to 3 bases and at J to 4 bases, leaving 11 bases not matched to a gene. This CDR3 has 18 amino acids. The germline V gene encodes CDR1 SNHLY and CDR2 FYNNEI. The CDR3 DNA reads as TGTGCCAGCAGTGATCTTGGTATGGGACAGGGGACCACCGGGGAGCTGTTTTTT. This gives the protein CASSDLGMGQGTTGELFF.

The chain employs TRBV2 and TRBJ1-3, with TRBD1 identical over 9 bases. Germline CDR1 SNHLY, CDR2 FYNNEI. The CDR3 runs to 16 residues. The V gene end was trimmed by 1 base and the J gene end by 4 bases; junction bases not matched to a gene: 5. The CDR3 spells CASSEVRTGVGNTIYF. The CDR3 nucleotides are TGTGCCAGCAGTGAAGTACGGACAGGGGTAGGAAACACCATATATTTT.

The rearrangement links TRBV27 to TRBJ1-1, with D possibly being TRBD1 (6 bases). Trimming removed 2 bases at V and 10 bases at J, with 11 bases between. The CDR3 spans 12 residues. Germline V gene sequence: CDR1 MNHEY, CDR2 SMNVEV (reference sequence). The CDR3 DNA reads TGTGCCAGCAGTTTACGAGGGGGTGTAGCTTTCTTT. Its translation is CASSLRGGVAFF.

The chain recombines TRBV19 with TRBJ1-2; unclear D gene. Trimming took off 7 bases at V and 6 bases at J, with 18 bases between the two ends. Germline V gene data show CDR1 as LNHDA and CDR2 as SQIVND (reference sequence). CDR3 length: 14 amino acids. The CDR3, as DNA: TGTGCCAGTACCCTCTTCGGGCAGGCCAATGGCTACACCTTC. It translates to CASTLFGQANGYTF.

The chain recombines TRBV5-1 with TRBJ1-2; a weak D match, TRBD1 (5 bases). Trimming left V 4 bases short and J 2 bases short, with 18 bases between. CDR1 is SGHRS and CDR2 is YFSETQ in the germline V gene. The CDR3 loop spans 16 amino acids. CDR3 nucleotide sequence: TGCGCCAGCAGCCAAATCACAGGTGCTTTCAACTATGGCTACACCTTC. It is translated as CASSQITGAFNYGYTF.

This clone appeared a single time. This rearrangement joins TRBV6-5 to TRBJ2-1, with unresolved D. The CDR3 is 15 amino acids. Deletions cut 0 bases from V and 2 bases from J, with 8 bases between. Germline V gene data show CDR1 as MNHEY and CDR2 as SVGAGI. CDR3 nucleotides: TGTGCCAGCAGTTACTCGTCATACGCCTACAATGAGCAGTTCTTC. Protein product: CASSYSSYAYNEQFF.

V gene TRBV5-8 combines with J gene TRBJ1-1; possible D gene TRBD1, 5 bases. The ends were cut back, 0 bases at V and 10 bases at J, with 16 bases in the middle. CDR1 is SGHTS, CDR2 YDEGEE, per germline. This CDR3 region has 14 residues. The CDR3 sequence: CASSLVTRAGTAFF. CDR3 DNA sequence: TGTGCCAGCAGCTTGGTTACCAGGGCGGGAACAGCTTTCTTT.

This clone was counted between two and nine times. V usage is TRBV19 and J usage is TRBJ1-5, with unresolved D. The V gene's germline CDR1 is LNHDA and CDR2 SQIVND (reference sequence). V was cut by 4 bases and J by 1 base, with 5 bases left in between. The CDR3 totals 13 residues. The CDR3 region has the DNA TGTGCCAGTAGTAGGTCAAGCAATCAGCCCCAGCATTTT. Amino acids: CASSRSSNQPQHF.

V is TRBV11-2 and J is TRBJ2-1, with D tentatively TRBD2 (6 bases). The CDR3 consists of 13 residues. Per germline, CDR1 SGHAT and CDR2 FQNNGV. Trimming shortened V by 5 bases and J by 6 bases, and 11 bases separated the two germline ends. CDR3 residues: CASSPTRRNEQFF. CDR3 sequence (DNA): TGTGCCAGCAGCCCGACTAGGCGCAATGAGCAGTTCTTC.

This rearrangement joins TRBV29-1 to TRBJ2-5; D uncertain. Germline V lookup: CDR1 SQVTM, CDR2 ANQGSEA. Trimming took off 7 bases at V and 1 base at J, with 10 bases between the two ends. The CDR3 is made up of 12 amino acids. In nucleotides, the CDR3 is TGCAGCGCAGGAGACGGCCAAGAGACCCAGTACTTC. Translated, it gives CSAGDGQETQYF.